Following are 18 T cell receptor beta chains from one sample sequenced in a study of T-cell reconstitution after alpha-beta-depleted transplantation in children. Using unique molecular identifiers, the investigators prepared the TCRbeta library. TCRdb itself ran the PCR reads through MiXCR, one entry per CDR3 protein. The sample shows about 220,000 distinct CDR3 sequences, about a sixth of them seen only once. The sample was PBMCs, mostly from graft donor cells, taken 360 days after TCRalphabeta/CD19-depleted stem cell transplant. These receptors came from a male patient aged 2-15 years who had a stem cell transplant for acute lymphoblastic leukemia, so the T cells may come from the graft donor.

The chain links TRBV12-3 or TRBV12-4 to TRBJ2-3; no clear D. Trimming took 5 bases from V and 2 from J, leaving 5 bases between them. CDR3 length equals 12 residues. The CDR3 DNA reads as TGTGCCAGCAGTGACATCACAGATACGCAGTATTTT. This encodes CASSDITDTQYF.

The CDR3 bases are TGCGCCAGCAGCCCTCGGGACACCAGCACAGATACGCAGTATTTT. It encodes CASSPRDTSTDTQYF. This chain joins TRBV4-3 and TRBJ2-3; possibly TRBD1 for D (6 bases). V was shortened by 4 bases and J by 0 bases, with 11 bases between the two germline ends. The germline gives CDR1 LGHNA, CDR2 YSLEER. CDR3 length: 15 residues.

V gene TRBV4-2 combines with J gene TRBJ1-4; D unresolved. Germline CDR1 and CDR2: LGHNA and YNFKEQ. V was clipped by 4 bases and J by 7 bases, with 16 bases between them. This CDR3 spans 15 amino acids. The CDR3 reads CASSLDTREGEKLFF. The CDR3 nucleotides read TGTGCCAGCAGCCTCGACACGAGGGAAGGTGAAAAACTGTTTTTT.

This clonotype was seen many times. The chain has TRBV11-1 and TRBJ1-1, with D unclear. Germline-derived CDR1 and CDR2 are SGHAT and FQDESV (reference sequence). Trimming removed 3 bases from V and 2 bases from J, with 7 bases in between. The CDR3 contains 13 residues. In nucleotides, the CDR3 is TGTGCCAGCAGCTTTGGGGATAACACTGAAGCTTTCTTT. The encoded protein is CASSFGDNTEAFF.

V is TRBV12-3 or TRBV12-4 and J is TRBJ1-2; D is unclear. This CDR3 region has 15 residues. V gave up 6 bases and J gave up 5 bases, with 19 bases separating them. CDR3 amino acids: CASRPAPADTYGYTF. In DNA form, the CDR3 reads TGTGCCAGCAGACCTGCTCCGGCGGATACTTATGGCTACACCTTC.

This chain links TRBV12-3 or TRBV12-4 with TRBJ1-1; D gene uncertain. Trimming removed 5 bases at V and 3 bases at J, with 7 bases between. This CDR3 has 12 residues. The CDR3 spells CASSPRDTEAFF. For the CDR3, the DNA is TGTGCCAGCAGTCCCCGGGACACTGAAGCTTTCTTT.

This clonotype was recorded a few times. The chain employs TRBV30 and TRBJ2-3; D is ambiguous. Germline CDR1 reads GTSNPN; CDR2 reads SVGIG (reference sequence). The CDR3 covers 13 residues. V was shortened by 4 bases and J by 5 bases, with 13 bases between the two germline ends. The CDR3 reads CAWTLGLVDTQYF. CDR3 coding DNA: TGTGCCTGGACCTTGGGATTGGTAGATACGCAGTATTTT.

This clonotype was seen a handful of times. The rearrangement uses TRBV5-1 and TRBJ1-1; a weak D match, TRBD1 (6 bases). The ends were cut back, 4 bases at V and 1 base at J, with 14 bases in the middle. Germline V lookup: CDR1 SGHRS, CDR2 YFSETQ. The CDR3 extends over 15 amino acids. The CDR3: CASSLQGTGNTEAFF. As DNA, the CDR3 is TGCGCCAGCAGCCTCCAGGGGACTGGGAACACTGAAGCTTTCTTT.

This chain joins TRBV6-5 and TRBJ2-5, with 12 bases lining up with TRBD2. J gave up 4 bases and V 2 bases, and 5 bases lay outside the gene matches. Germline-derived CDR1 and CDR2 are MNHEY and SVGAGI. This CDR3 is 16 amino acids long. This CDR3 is CASSYPSGRVGETQYF. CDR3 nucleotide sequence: TGTGCCAGCAGTTACCCTAGCGGGAGGGTCGGAGAGACCCAGTACTTC.

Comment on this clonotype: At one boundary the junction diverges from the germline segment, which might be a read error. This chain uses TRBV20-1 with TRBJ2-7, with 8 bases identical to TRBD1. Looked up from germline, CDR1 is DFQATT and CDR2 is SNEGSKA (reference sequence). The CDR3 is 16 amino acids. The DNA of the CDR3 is TGCAGTGCCCACCCAGGACTCCGGACAGGGACGTACGAGGAGTACTTC. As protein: CSAHPGLRTGTYEEYF.

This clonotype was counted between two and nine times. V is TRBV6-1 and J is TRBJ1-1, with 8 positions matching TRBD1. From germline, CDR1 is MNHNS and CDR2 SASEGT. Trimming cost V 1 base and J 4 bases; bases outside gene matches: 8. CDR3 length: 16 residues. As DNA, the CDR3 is TGTGCCAGCAGTGAAGAGAGTCAGGGGGCGGCCACTGAAGCTTTCTTT. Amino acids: CASSEESQGAATEAFF.

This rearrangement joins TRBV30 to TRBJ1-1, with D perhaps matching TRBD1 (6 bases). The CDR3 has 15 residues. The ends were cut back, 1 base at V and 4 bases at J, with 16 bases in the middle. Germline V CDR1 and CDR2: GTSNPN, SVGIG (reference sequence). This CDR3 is CAWSAPTPRGTEAFF. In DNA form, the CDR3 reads TGTGCCTGGAGTGCACCTACCCCCAGGGGCACTGAAGCTTTCTTT.

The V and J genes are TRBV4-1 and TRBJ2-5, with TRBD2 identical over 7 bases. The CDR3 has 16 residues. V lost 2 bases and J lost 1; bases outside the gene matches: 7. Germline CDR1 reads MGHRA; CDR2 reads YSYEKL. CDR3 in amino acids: CASSQLGRASQETQYF. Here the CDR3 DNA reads TGCGCCAGCAGCCAACTTGGGAGGGCTTCCCAAGAGACCCAGTACTTC.

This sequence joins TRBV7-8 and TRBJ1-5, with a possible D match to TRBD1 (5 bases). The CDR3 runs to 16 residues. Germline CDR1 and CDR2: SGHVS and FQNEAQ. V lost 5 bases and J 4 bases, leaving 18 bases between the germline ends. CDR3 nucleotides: TGTGCCAGCAGCCGTGGGACGGTGGATGAGAATCAGCCCCAGCATTTT. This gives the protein CASSRGTVDENQPQHF.

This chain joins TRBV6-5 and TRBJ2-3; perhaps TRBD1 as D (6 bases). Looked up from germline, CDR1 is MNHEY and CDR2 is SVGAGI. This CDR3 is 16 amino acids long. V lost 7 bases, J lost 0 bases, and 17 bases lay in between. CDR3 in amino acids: CASTRMTGASTDTQYF. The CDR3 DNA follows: TGTGCCAGCACCCGGATGACAGGAGCAAGCACAGATACGCAGTATTTT.

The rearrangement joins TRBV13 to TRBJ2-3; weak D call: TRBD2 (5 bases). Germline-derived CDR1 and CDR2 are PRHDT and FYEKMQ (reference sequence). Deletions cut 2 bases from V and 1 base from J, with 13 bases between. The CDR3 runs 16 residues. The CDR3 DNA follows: TGTGCCAGCAGCTTACAGAGGGCTTTCGGCACAGATACGCAGTATTTT. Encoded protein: CASSLQRAFGTDTQYF.

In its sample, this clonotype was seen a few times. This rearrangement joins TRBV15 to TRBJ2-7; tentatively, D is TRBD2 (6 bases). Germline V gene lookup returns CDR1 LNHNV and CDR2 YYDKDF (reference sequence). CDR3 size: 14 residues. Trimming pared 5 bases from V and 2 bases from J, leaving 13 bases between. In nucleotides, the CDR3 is TGTGCCACCAGCGAGGGACTGGGAACCTACGAGCAGTACTTC. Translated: CATSEGLGTYEQYF.

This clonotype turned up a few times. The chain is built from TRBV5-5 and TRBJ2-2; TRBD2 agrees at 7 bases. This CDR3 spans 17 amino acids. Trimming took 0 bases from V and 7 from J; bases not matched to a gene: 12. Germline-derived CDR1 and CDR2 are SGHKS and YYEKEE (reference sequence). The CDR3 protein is CASSLASGAASGGELFF. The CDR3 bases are TGTGCCAGCAGCTTGGCCAGCGGGGCCGCTTCGGGCGGGGAGCTGTTTTTT.